Sequencing of this T cell receptor beta chain was carried out in a study of low-dose radiotherapy and immunotherapy resistance in tumors. About the study: Every 2 weeks, cohort 1 got 0.5 Gy, reaching 6.5 Gy to the planning target volume. In Cohort 2, 1 Gy per fraction was delivered every two weeks, for a total of 13 Gy over 26 weeks.

Time point noted: before trial treatment. Donors received nivolumab, ipilimumab, aspirin, low-dose cyclophosphamide and low-dose radiotherapy. TRAV- and TRBV-specific primers, spanning alpha and beta chains, primed first-strand cDNA. PCR amplification of the TCRs was performed with Phusion for 20 to 25 PCR cycles, and it relied on a constant-region primer together with a V-primer adapter. TCRdb used MiXCR to reprocess the reads, holding one entry per CDR3 protein. The table records roughly 36,000 distinct CDR3 sequences, 25% to 40% of them present only once. Trimming took 6 bases from V and 2 from J, leaving 7 bases between them. The CDR3 has 12 amino acids. Germline CDR1 reads SGHNT; CDR2 reads YYREEE (reference sequence).

The sequence was obtained from a male donor with gallbladder cancer. The specimen comprised PBMCs, sampled before treatment. This chain connects TRBV5-4 to TRBJ2-3, with D unresolved. The CDR3 is CASTGLTDTQYF. CDR3 bases: TGTGCCAGCACAGGTCTCACAGATACGCAGTATTTT.